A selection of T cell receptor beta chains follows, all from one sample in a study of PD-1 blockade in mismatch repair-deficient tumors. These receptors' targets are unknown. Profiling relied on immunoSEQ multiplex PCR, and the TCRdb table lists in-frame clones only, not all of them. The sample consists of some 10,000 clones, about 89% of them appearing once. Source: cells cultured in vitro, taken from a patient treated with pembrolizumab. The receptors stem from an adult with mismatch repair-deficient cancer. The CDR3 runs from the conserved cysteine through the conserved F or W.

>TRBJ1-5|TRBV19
CASIPGTGVNQPQHF
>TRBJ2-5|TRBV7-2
CASSPGTRQETQYF
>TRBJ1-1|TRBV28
CASSLTRHWRTEAFF
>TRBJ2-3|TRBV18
CASSPQAAHDTQYF
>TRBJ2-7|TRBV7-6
CASSLDASGGYEQYF
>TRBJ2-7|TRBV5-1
CASSSDGTYEQYF
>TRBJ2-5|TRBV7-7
CASSPGDYPQETQYF
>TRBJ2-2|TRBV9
CASSPLGYGGELFF
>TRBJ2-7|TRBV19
CASSTGQVGLYEQYF
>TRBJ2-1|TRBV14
CASSQVASGRRTYNEQFF
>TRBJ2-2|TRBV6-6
CASNQGTGELFF
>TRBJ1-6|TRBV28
CASSPGTGGNSPLHF
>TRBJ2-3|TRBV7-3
CASSLVTGITDTQYF
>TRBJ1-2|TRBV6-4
CASTEQPFSFYGYTF
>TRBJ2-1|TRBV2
CASSELPSGRDNEQFF
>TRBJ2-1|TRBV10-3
CAISDGGVYNEQFF
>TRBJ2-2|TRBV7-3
CASSKYQGGTGELFF
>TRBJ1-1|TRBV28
CASSLSGNTEAFF
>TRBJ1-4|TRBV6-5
CASSRTGTNEKLFF
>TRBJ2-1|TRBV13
CASSLGRNEQFF
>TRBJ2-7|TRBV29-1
CSASGQGVYEQYF
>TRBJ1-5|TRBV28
CASSFIGPEAQHF
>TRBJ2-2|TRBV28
CAILHRDRGNTGELFF
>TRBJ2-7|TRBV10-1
CASSGSRTYEQYF
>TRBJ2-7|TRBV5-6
CASSLDLGGREASYEQYF
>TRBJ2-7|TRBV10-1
CASIPRGRERSYEQYF
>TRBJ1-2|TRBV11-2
CASSPGQANYGYTF
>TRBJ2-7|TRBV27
CASSPSGHNSYEQYF
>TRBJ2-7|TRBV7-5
CARSRRDTIYEQYF
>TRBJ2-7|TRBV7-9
CASSPVSAEQYF
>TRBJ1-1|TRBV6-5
CASSPGHMNTEAFF
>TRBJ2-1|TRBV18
CASSPLTSEQFF
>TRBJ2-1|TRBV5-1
CASSLGSAVVNGQFF
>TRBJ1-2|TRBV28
CASSPGQGYHGYTF
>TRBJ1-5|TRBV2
CASRDLVGNQPQHF
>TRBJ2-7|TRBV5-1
CASSLGRLLSYEQYF
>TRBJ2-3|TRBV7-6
CASSLAADTQYF
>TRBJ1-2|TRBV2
CASSLLFDSIYTF
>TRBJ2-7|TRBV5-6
CASSVGTSVAYEQYF
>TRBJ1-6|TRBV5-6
CASSSGQGRSPLHF
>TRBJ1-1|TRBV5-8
CASSLWEENTEAFF
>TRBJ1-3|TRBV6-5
CASSIGQGVANTIYF
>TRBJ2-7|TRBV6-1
CASSLGQGASHEQYF
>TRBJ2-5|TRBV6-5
CASSLQRGETQYF
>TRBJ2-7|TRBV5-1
CASKRGYEQYF
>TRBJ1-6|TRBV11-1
CASSLDGRSYNSPLHF
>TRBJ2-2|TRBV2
CASLGRENTGELFF
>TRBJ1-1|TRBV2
CASRVPGGAWDTEAFF
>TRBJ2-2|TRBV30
CAWCENTGELFF